Below, 13 T cell receptor beta chains from the same sample are listed, as sequenced in a study of molecular identifiers for immune sequencing clone quantification. A single record per CDR3 protein comes from TCRdb applying MiXCR to the PCR reads. Of about 500,000 distinct CDR3 sequences in the sample, 20% to 25% were seen once. Sequenced: naive CD8+ T cells from blood, with Jurkat cell RNA spiked in. The subset was: FACS-sorted CD8+CD4-CCR7+CD45RA+ naive T cells. These receptors were obtained from a human donor in good health. Some libraries in this study had Jurkat cell RNA spiked in.

In regard to this clonotype: A read error is possible here, since a much larger clone lies one base away. The chain recombines TRBV6-6 with TRBJ1-1, with 10 bases lining up with TRBD1. CDR3 length equals 15 residues. Germline V CDR1 and CDR2: MNHNY, SVGAGI (reference sequence). The junction had 15 bases not matched to a gene; V was cut back by 6 bases and J by 11 bases. The CDR3 DNA is TGTGCCAGCAGACCCGGACAGGGGGGGGATTTGGAGGCTTTCTTT. As protein: CASRPGQGGDLEAFF.

The table lists this clonotype with many counts. V is TRBV11-2 and J is TRBJ2-5; D may be TRBD1 (6 bases). The CDR3 consists of 16 residues. V lost 7 bases and J lost 2, with 20 bases in between. Germline assignment: CDR1 SGHAT and CDR2 FQNNGV. This CDR3 reads CASMDEGVMPQETQYF. CDR3 coding DNA: TGTGCCAGCATGGATGAGGGGGTGATGCCACAAGAGACCCAGTACTTC.

This clonotype has a count of ten or more. This rearrangement joins TRBV20-1 to TRBJ1-1; D unresolved. CDR3 length: 15 amino acids. Germline V gene lookup returns CDR1 DFQATT and CDR2 SNEGSKA (reference sequence). Trimming removed 6 bases at V and 2 bases at J, with 19 bases between. CDR3 bases: TGCAGTGCCTCCGAGGGTTCCATGGCAAACACTGAAGCTTTCTTT. Translating it yields CSASEGSMANTEAFF.

This clonotype was counted at least ten times. The chain links TRBV19 to TRBJ2-3, with 7 bases fitting TRBD1. The CDR3 spans 13 residues. Looked up from germline, CDR1 is LNHDA and CDR2 is SQIVND (reference sequence). Germline trimming cut 10 bases from V and 3 bases from J; bases unmatched to any gene: 7. This chain's CDR3 is CATRQGVTDTQYF. CDR3 bases: TGTGCCACCAGACAGGGTGTGACAGATACGCAGTATTTT.

This clonotype was counted many times. The gene calls are TRBV30 and TRBJ2-3, with 10 bases fitting TRBD1. CDR1 and CDR2 (germline): GTSNPN, SVGIG (reference sequence). V was pared by 8 bases and J by 3 bases, with 8 bases of the junction left unmatched. The CDR3 sequence is 14 residues long. This CDR3 is CAVPGQGMTDTQYF. In DNA form, the CDR3 reads TGTGCCGTACCGGGACAGGGGATGACAGATACGCAGTATTTT.

The chain recombines TRBV20-1 with TRBJ2-1, with unresolved D. V lost 6 bases and J 3 bases, leaving 9 bases between the germline ends. Germline lookup yields CDR1 DFQATT and CDR2 SNEGSKA (reference sequence). The length of the CDR3 is 12 residues. This chain's CDR3 is CSAPAVYNEQFF. DNA for the CDR3: TGCAGTGCCCCCGCAGTCTACAATGAGCAGTTCTTC.

This clonotype was observed many times. The chain couples TRBV5-1 to TRBJ2-5, with 7 bases lining up with TRBD1. Per germline, CDR1 SGHRS and CDR2 YFSETQ. V dropped 1 base and J dropped 0; count of bases not matched to a gene: 6. The CDR3 runs to 16 residues. DNA for the CDR3: TGCGCCAGCAGCTTGCGAAGGGGGCTGGACCAAGAGACCCAGTACTTC. This gives the protein CASSLRRGLDQETQYF.

This clonotype was recorded at least ten times. V gene TRBV12-3 or TRBV12-4 combines with J gene TRBJ1-5, with 9 bases aligning to TRBD1. The CDR3 length is 14 residues. With 4 bases clipped from V and 6 bases from J, the junction kept 4 bases outside the gene matches. The CDR3 protein is CASSSGQGIQPQHF. CDR3 nucleotide sequence: TGTGCCAGCAGTTCGGGACAGGGTATTCAGCCCCAGCATTTT.

Note on this clonotype: Because the CDR3 is missing its conserved closing phenylalanine or tryptophan, this is likely a read error. The chain has TRBV9 and TRBJ2-7, with TRBD2 identical over 8 bases. The CDR3 is 13 residues long. V lost 4 bases, J lost 4 bases, and 4 bases stayed unmatched. The germline CDR1 and CDR2 sequences are SGDLS and YYNGEE. CDR3: CASSFTSGYEQYS. The CDR3 DNA sequence: TGTGCCAGCAGCTTTACTAGCGGTTACGAGCAGTACTCC.

On this clonotype itself: A read error may explain this, as a much larger clone is one base away. V is TRBV5-1 and J is TRBJ1-4; D gene uncertain. This CDR3 contains 14 residues. Germline lookup yields CDR1 SGHRS and CDR2 YFSETQ. CDR3 coding DNA: TGCGCCAGCAGCTTCACAGAATATAATGAAAAACTGTCTTTT. As protein: CASSFTEYNEKLSF.

This clonotype showed up many times. J is TRBJ1-5 and V is TRBV20-1, with 9 bases that match TRBD1. Per germline, CDR1 DFQATT and CDR2 SNEGSKA (reference sequence). The trim removed 4 bases at V and 4 bases at J, leaving 2 bases unmatched. The CDR3 contains 13 residues. The CDR3 DNA is TGCAGTGCTAAGGGACAGGGTAATCAGCCCCAGCATTTT. Protein sequence: CSAKGQGNQPQHF.

This clonotype was observed at least ten times. The chain couples TRBV13 to TRBJ2-7; TRBD1 might be the D (6 bases). V dropped 5 bases and J dropped 4 bases, with 18 bases sitting between them. Per the germline V gene, CDR1 is PRHDT and CDR2 is FYEKMQ (reference sequence). The CDR3 runs 15 residues. The CDR3 DNA follows: TGTGCCAGCAGCCCGGGCCGGGACATAATTTACGAGCAGTACTTC. It encodes CASSPGRDIIYEQYF.

The table lists this clonotype with a few counts. The V and J genes are TRBV30 and TRBJ2-3; TRBD1 matches 7 bases. Germline CDR1 and CDR2: GTSNPN and SVGIG (reference sequence). The V and J ends lost 0 bases and 0 bases, in that order; junction bases with no gene match: 3. The CDR3 totals 15 residues. The CDR3 here is CAWSVDRKSTDTQYF. The CDR3 region has the DNA TGTGCCTGGAGTGTGGACAGGAAGAGCACAGATACGCAGTATTTT. The variable domain in full, completed from reference TRBV30 and TRBJ2-3, reads SQTIHQWPATLVQPVGSPLSLECTVEGTSNPNLYWYRQAAGRGLQLLFYSVGIGQISSEVPQNLSASRPQDRQFILSSKKLLLSDSGFYLCAWSVDRKSTDTQYFGPGTRLTVL.